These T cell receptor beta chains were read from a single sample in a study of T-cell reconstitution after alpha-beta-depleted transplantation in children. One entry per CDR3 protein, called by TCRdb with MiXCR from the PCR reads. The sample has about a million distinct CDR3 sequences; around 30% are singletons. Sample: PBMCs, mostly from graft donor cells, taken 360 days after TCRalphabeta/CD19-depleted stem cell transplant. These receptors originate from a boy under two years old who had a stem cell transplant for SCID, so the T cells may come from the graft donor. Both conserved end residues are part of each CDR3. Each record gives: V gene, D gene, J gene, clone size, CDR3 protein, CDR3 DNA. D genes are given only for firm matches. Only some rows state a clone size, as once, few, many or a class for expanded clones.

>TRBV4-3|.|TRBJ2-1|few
CASSQDWPPRSYNEQFF
TGCGCCAGCAGCCAAGATTGGCCTCCCCGCTCCTACAATGAGCAGTTCTTC
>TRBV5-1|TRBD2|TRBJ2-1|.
CASGAFTSVGNEQFF
TGCGCCAGCGGAGCGTTTACTAGCGTGGGCAATGAGCAGTTCTTC
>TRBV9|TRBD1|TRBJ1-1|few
CASGPTGWETEAFF
TGTGCCAGCGGGCCGACAGGGTGGGAAACTGAAGCTTTCTTT
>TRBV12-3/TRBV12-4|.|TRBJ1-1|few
CASILDSLHMNTEAFF
TGTGCCAGCATCCTAGACAGTCTTCACATGAACACTGAAGCTTTCTTT
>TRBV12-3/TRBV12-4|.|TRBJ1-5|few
CASSSDSTNQPQHF
TGTGCCAGCAGTTCGGACAGTACCAATCAGCCCCAGCATTTT
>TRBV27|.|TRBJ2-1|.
CASSFSGSNYNEQFF
TGTGCCAGCAGTTTTTCAGGGTCGAACTACAATGAGCAGTTCTTC
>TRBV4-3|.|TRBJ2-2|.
CASSPRGAGTGELFF
TGCGCCAGCAGCCCACGGGGGGCGGGGACCGGGGAGCTGTTTTTT
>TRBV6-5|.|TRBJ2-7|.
CASSYSILHEQYF
TGTGCCAGCAGTTACTCGATTCTCCACGAGCAGTACTTC
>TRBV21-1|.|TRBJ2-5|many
CASSSRTTQETQYF
TGTGCCAGCAGCAGTCGGACTACCCAAGAGACCCAGTACTTC
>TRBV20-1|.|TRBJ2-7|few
CSADTAYSSYEQYF
TGCAGTGCTGACACAGCGTACAGCTCCTACGAGCAGTACTTC
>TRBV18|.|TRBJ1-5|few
CASSPTDNQPQHF
TGTGCCAGCTCACCGACAGACAATCAGCCCCAGCATTTT
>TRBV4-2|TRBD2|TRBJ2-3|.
CASSPPLAGGQTDTQYF
TGTGCCAGCAGCCCTCCACTAGCGGGGGGGCAAACAGATACGCAGTATTTT
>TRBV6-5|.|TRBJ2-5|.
CASSYSIAGEGQETQYF
TGTGCCAGCAGTTACTCGATTGCCGGGGAAGGGCAAGAGACCCAGTACTTC
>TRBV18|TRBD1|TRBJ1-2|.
CASSHGQGNGYTF
TGTGCCAGCTCGCATGGACAGGGGAATGGCTACACCTTC
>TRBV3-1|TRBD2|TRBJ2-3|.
CASSPKYGGGTDTQYF
TGTGCCAGCAGCCCCAAGTACGGGGGGGGCACAGATACGCAGTATTTT
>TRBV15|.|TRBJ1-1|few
CATSRDQGERNTEAFF
TGTGCCACCAGCAGAGATCAGGGAGAGAGGAACACTGAAGCTTTCTTT
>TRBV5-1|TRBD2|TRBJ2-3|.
CASSLPSGVDTQYF
TGCGCCAGCAGCTTGCCTAGCGGGGTAGATACGCAGTATTTT
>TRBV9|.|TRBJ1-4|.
CASSVEVGATNEKLFF
TGTGCCAGCAGCGTAGAAGTCGGTGCAACTAATGAAAAACTGTTTTTT
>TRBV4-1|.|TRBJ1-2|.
CASSQPSTGNYGYTF
TGCGCCAGCAGCCAACCTAGCACCGGGAACTATGGCTACACCTTC
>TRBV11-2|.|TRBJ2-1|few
CATFPGSTRLYNEQFF
TGTGCCACCTTTCCCGGTTCGACTAGACTCTACAATGAGCAGTTCTTC
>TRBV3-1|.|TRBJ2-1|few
CASSPEVAGSGNEQFF
TGTGCCAGCAGCCCCGAGGTGGCGGGCAGTGGCAATGAGCAGTTCTTC
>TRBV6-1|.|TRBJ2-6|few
CASGRSSRATGANVLTF
TGTGCCAGCGGGAGGAGCTCCCGGGCTACTGGGGCCAACGTCCTGACTTTC
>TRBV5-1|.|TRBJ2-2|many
CASSPPGLNTGELFF
TGCGCCAGCAGCCCACCGGGACTGAACACCGGGGAGCTGTTTTTT
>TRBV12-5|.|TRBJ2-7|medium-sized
CASGPRDYEQYF
TGTGCTAGTGGTCCTCGTGATTACGAGCAGTACTTC
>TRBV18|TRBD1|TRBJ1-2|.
CASSPGQGAGGYGYTF
TGTGCCAGCTCACCAGGACAGGGGGCTGGTGGCTATGGCTACACCTTC
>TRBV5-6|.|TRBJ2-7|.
CASSFRTGDYEQYF
TGTGCCAGCAGCTTTCGGACGGGGGATTACGAGCAGTACTTC
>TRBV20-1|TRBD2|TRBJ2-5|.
CSARGLAGGQKTQYF
TGCAGTGCTAGGGGACTAGCGGGGGGCCAGAAGACCCAGTACTTC
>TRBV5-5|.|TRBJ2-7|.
CASSLSGSVEGYEQYF
TGTGCCAGCAGCTTGTCGGGGAGCGTAGAGGGCTACGAGCAGTACTTC
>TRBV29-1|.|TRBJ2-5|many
CSVEDEGLSQETQYF
TGCAGCGTTGAAGATGAGGGGCTGTCCCAAGAGACCCAGTACTTC